One sample yielded the 14 T cell receptor beta chains listed below, sequenced in a study of shared clonotypes between healthy human individuals. Profiling relied on immunoSEQ multiplex PCR, and the TCRdb table lists in-frame clones only, not all of them. The repertoire holds millions of clones, roughly 94% seen once, with more than 0.1% in the top ten. Sequenced sample: naive CD4+ T cells sorted from blood. Subset noted: CD45RA+ positively selected. Receptors originate from a man aged 18 to 35 in good health.

About this clone itself: A junction end diverges from the germline sequence, so it may reflect a read error. This chain joins TRBV6-6 and TRBJ1-6; D remains ambiguous. The CDR3 has 12 amino acids. Germline values: CDR1 MNHNY, CDR2 SVGAGI (reference sequence). The CDR3 reads CASSLDGSRGLF. The CDR3 DNA reads as TGTGCCAGCAGCCTAGACGGGTCTCGAGGTCTCTTT.

V gene TRBV6-1 combines with J gene TRBJ2-7; D remains ambiguous. Looked up from germline, CDR1 is MNHNS and CDR2 is SASEGT. Trimming took 6 bases from V and 7 from J, leaving 16 bases between them. This CDR3 is built from 13 residues. The CDR3 region has the DNA TGTGCCAGCAGCACCGAACCTGTTACAGAGCAGTACTTC. Translated: CASSTEPVTEQYF.

This chain links TRBV29-1 with TRBJ2-1, with TRBD2 matching 11 bases. The CDR3 is 15 residues long. J lost 4 bases, V lost 1 base, and 3 bases had no gene match. The V gene's germline CDR1 is SQVTM and CDR2 ANQGSEA. This CDR3 reads CSVEGGLAEYNEQFF. The DNA for the CDR3 is TGCAGCGTTGAAGGGGGACTAGCGGAATACAATGAGCAGTTCTTC.

In its sample, this clone was seen a few times. The rearrangement links TRBV18 to TRBJ1-2; no clear D. Germline values: CDR1 KGHSH, CDR2 LQKENI. The CDR3 extends over 13 amino acids. With 3 bases removed from V and 1 base from J, the gap between germline ends came to 6 bases. CDR3 residues: CASSPASNYGYTF. Here the CDR3 DNA reads TGTGCCAGCTCACCGGCGAGTAACTATGGCTACACCTTC.

About this clone: The CDR3 end shows no conserved phenylalanine or tryptophan, and so a read error is likely. V gene TRBV28 combines with J gene TRBJ2-7; D might be TRBD2 (5 bases). The germline CDR1 and CDR2 sequences are MDHEN and SYDVKM. The CDR3 runs 14 residues. As DNA, the CDR3 is TGTGCCAGCAGGAGGGTCGGACCTCCCTACGGGCAGTACCTC. It encodes CASRRVGPPYGQYL.

The CDR3 sequence is CASSGQVGVYNEQFF. In nucleotides, the CDR3 is TGTGCCAGCAGTGGACAGGTAGGAGTTTACAATGAGCAGTTCTTC. This chain joins TRBV2 and TRBJ2-1; maybe TRBD1 (6 bases). The CDR3 is made up of 15 amino acids. Germline loops: CDR1 SNHLY, CDR2 FYNNEI. The V end was cut by 4 bases, the J end by 4 bases, with 14 bases between.

Concerning this clone: Other DNA variants within this sample encode the same CDR3. The rearrangement joins TRBV5-1 to TRBJ2-3; weak D call: TRBD1 (5 bases). The CDR3 runs 14 residues. The germline CDR1 and CDR2 sequences are SGHRS and YFSETQ. V was cut by 0 bases and J by 0 bases, with 5 bases left in between. The CDR3 nucleotides read TGCGCCAGCAGCTTGGCAGGGAGCACAGATACGCAGTATTTT. It specifies CASSLAGSTDTQYF.

The genes are TRBV10-1 and TRBJ2-2; D not certain. The germline V gene encodes CDR1 WNHNN and CDR2 SYGVQD (reference sequence). The CDR3 has 13 amino acids. V was trimmed by 3 bases and J by 4 bases, leaving 6 bases between them. CDR3: CASSEQITGELFF. As DNA, the CDR3 is TGCGCCAGCAGTGAACAGATCACCGGGGAGCTGTTTTTT.

The J gene is TRBJ1-5, the V gene TRBV18, with 10 bases that match TRBD1. The CDR3 spans 16 residues. Germline V lookup: CDR1 KGHSH, CDR2 LQKENI. Trimming took 3 bases from V and 2 from J; bases not matched to a gene: 4. The CDR3 DNA is TGTGCCAGCTCACCGGGGACAGGGGCCCGCAATCAGCCCCAGCATTTT. Its translation is CASSPGTGARNQPQHF.

The chain is built from TRBV7-9 and TRBJ1-6, with 7 bases fitting TRBD1. This CDR3 spans 14 amino acids. The ends lost 5 bases at V and 5 bases at J; junction bases unmatched: 3. Germline V gives CDR1 SEHNR, CDR2 FQNEAQ (reference sequence). The CDR3: CASSAQGDNSPLHF. CDR3 DNA: TGTGCCAGCAGCGCCCAGGGGGATAATTCACCCCTCCACTTT.

V usage is TRBV4-1 and J usage is TRBJ1-1, with D possibly being TRBD1 (6 bases). With 5 bases removed from V and 3 bases from J, the gap between germline ends came to 16 bases. The germline CDR1 and CDR2 sequences are MGHRA and YSYEKL. The CDR3 has 15 residues. The chain's CDR3 is CASSTGYLGDTEAFF. The CDR3 DNA is TGCGCCAGCAGCACAGGGTATTTGGGGGACACTGAAGCTTTCTTT.

With regard to this clone: The sample carries other DNA sequences with the same CDR3. The V gene is TRBV28, the J gene TRBJ2-7; D gene ambiguous. The V end was cut by 3 bases, the J end by 3 bases, with 6 bases between. CDR3 length: 12 residues. Germline lookup yields CDR1 MDHEN and CDR2 SYDVKM. The CDR3 loop is CASSLSGYEQYF. CDR3 coding DNA: TGTGCCAGCAGTTTGTCCGGCTACGAGCAGTACTTC.

The chain links TRBV10-3 to TRBJ1-1; 12 bases fit TRBD1. CDR3 length equals 13 residues. Trimming cost V 11 bases and J 11 bases; bases outside gene matches: 12. Germline V gives CDR1 ENHRY, CDR2 SYGVKD. Written as DNA, the CDR3 is TGTGCCGTAACAGGGACAGGGGGCGGTAATGCTTTCTTT. Protein product: CAVTGTGGGNAFF.

This chain joins TRBV5-1 and TRBJ2-3; D possibly corresponds to TRBD1 (5 bases). CDR1 SGHRS and CDR2 YFSETQ come from the germline V gene. V was shortened by 4 bases and J by 0 bases, with 9 bases between the two germline ends. The CDR3 is 14 residues long. The CDR3 here is CASSQGRSTDTQYF. DNA for the CDR3: TGCGCCAGCAGCCAGGGCAGGAGCACAGATACGCAGTATTTT. Filled out from reference TRBV5-1 and TRBJ2-3, the complete variable domain reads KAGVTQTPRYLIKTRGQQVTLSCSPISGHRSVSWYQQTPGQGLQFLFEYFSETQRNKGNFPGRFSGRQFSNSRSEMNVSTLELGDSALYLCASSQGRSTDTQYFGPGTRLTVL.